The 24 T cell receptor beta chains in this list originate from one sample, sequenced in a study of T cells in Graves' hyperthyroidism and ophthalmopathy. Researchers amplified the TCR beta CDR3 regions from RNA transcripts. When the TCR CDR3 underwent first-round RT-PCR, the HTBI primer set was used. MiXCR, run by TCRdb on the multiplex PCR reads, gives a single entry per CDR3 protein. The table has some 700,000 distinct CDR3 sequences, around a sixth seen once. Sequencing used blood. All receptors derive from a man aged 45 to 65 with Graves' hyperthyroidism.

This clonotype was observed at least ten times. The chain combines TRBV7-2 with TRBJ1-5; D is undetermined. The CDR3 has 13 amino acids. Trimming took 0 bases from V and 6 from J, leaving 6 bases between them. Germline V gives CDR1 SGHTA, CDR2 FQGNSA. The CDR3 DNA follows: TGTGCCAGCAGCTTAGCAGTAGGTCAGCCCCAGCATTTT. Translating it yields CASSLAVGQPQHF.

The chain joins TRBV6-1 to TRBJ2-1, with TRBD2 matching 8 bases. This CDR3 region has 16 residues. The V gene's germline CDR1 is MNHNS and CDR2 SASEGT. V gave up 4 bases and J gave up 4 bases; unmatched junction bases: 9. The CDR3 loop is CASSVQPGGRYNEQFF. CDR3 nucleotide sequence: TGTGCCAGCAGTGTACAGCCGGGGGGGCGGTACAATGAGCAGTTCTTC.

There are many counts of this clonotype. V is TRBV2 and J is TRBJ2-3; no reliable D call. V was shortened by 5 bases and J by 5 bases, with 8 bases between the two germline ends. This CDR3 spans 12 amino acids. In germline, CDR1 is SNHLY, CDR2 FYNNEI. CDR3 loop: CASSRLRDTQYF. DNA of the CDR3: TGTGCCAGCAGTCGACTCAGAGATACGCAGTATTTT.

This clonotype was seen ten or more times. The J gene is TRBJ2-2, the V gene TRBV28; 9 nucleotides align to TRBD2. The CDR3 runs 11 residues. Germline V gene lookup returns CDR1 MDHEN and CDR2 SYDVKM. CDR3 nucleotides: TGTGGTACTAGCGGGTTCGGGGAGCTGTTTTTT. Protein product: CGTSGFGELFF.

This clonotype was counted many times. The V call is TRBV6-1, the J call TRBJ2-3; D is unresolved. The CDR3 loop spans 12 amino acids. Germline V gives CDR1 MNHNS, CDR2 SASEGT. V lost 5 bases, J lost 4 bases, and 7 bases lay in between. CDR3 in DNA: TGTGCCAGCAGTCAACGCGCAGATACGCAGTATTTT. This gives the protein CASSQRADTQYF.

In its sample, this clonotype was seen many times. The chain carries TRBV7-9 and TRBJ2-1; possibly TRBD1 or TRBD2 for D (7 bases each). V was shortened by 1 base and J by 6 bases, with 16 bases between the two germline ends. Germline V CDR1 and CDR2: SEHNR, FQNEAQ (reference sequence). There are 16 residues in the CDR3. The chain's CDR3 is CASSLVKTGRGNEQFF. In DNA, the CDR3 is TGTGCCAGCAGCTTAGTCAAGACAGGGAGGGGCAATGAGCAGTTCTTC.

The table lists this clonotype with a few counts. The chain has TRBV20-1 and TRBJ2-3; TRBD2 matches 9 bases. This CDR3 comprises 15 residues. J lost 0 bases, V lost 1 base, and 2 bases had no gene match. CDR1 and CDR2 (germline): DFQATT, SNEGSKA (reference sequence). This CDR3 is CSARGTSASTDTQYF. The CDR3 bases are TGCAGTGCTAGAGGGACTAGCGCTAGCACAGATACGCAGTATTTT.

This clonotype came up many times. The chain carries TRBV12-3 or TRBV12-4 and TRBJ1-1; the D gene is possibly TRBD1 (6 bases). The CDR3 loop spans 15 amino acids. Trimming pared 7 bases from V and 0 bases from J, leaving 15 bases between. CDR3 bases: TGTGCCAGCACCATAGGGGGACGGCTGAACACTGAAGCTTTCTTT. Its protein product is CASTIGGRLNTEAFF.

The sample holds a few counts of this clonotype. The V gene is TRBV14, the J gene TRBJ2-7; tentatively, D is TRBD2 (5 bases). V gave up 0 bases and J gave up 6 bases, with 6 bases separating them. Germline CDR1 is SGHDN and CDR2 is FVKESK. The CDR3 sequence is 12 residues long. Written as DNA, the CDR3 is TGTGCCAGCAGCCAAGAGGGAGTCGAGCAGTACTTC. It encodes CASSQEGVEQYF. The variable domain in full, completed from reference TRBV14 and TRBJ2-7, reads EAGVTQFPSHSVIEKGQTVTLRCDPISGHDNLYWYRRVMGKEIKFLLHFVKESKQDESGMPNNRFLAERTGGTYSTLKVQPAELEDSGVYFCASSQEGVEQYFGPGTRLTVT.

This clonotype was recorded only once. This may be a read error: a much more frequent sequence differs by one nucleotide. CDR3 loop: CASSSQAGGVRNIQHF. CDR3 DNA: TGTGCCAGCAGTTCCCAAGCGGGAGGGGTCAGAAACATTCAGCACTTC. The rearrangement links TRBV28 to TRBJ2-4; 10 bases align to TRBD2. Per the germline V gene, CDR1 is MDHEN and CDR2 is SYDVKM. The CDR3 is 16 residues long.

As regards this clonotype: A junction boundary mismatches the germline segment, possibly from a read error. The CDR3 region has the DNA TGTGCTAGTGCCCGGTTGTATAGCACAGATGCGCAGTATTTT. It translates to CASARLYSTDAQYF. The chain couples TRBV12-5 to TRBJ2-3; D is uncertain. CDR1 and CDR2 (germline): LGHNT, FRNRAP. This CDR3 is built from 14 residues.

The chain has TRBV29-1 and TRBJ2-5; D call uncertain. Trimming took 4 bases from V and 5 from J, leaving 17 bases between them. From germline, CDR1 is SQVTM and CDR2 ANQGSEA. This CDR3 has 14 residues. The CDR3 sequence: CSVVHSVEMETQYF. DNA for the CDR3: TGCAGCGTTGTCCACTCGGTAGAAATGGAGACCCAGTACTTC.

This clonotype was observed at least ten times. The rearrangement joins TRBV2 to TRBJ1-1; 8 bases line up with TRBD1. There are 13 residues in the CDR3. Losses at the gene ends were 6 bases for V and 4 bases for J; bases not matched to a gene: 4. The germline gives CDR1 SNHLY, CDR2 FYNNEI. The CDR3 is CASSGQGITEAFF. In nucleotides, the CDR3 is TGTGCCAGCAGCGGACAGGGCATCACTGAAGCTTTCTTT. The full variable domain, in which reference TRBV2 and TRBJ1-1 provide the parts outside the CDR3, is EPEVTQTPSHQVTQMGQEVILRCVPISNHLYFYWYRQILGQKVEFLVSFYNNEISEKSEIFDDQFSVERPDGSNFTLKIRSTKLEDSAMYFCASSGQGITEAFFGQGTRLTVV.

V gene TRBV7-9 combines with J gene TRBJ2-7, with 7 nucleotides matching TRBD1. CDR1 SEHNR and CDR2 FQNEAQ come from the germline V gene (reference sequence). V lost 2 bases to trimming and J lost 4 bases; unmatched junction nucleotides: 5. The CDR3 is 14 amino acids. The CDR3 DNA sequence: TGTGCCAGCAGCTTACCCCAGGGGGTATACGAGCAGTACTTC. This sequence encodes CASSLPQGVYEQYF.

At least ten counts were recorded for this clonotype. This sequence joins TRBV7-2 and TRBJ2-3; D possibly corresponds to TRBD1 (6 bases). The CDR3 contains 15 residues. The V end lost 5 bases, the J end lost 4 bases, and 16 bases lay between the germline ends. The germline CDR1 and CDR2 sequences are SGHTA and FQGNSA. The CDR3 region is CASSLGHQGADTQYF. The CDR3 bases are TGTGCCAGCAGCCTGGGACACCAGGGAGCAGATACGCAGTATTTT.

This clonotype came up many times. The chain employs TRBV19 and TRBJ1-1; D possibly corresponds to TRBD1 (6 bases). The CDR3 runs to 14 residues. Germline V gives CDR1 LNHDA, CDR2 SQIVND (reference sequence). Trimming removed 4 bases from V and 5 bases from J, with 14 bases in between. The CDR3 protein is CASSNPGRGTEAFF. CDR3 DNA sequence: TGTGCCAGTAGTAATCCGGGAAGGGGGACTGAAGCTTTCTTT. The full variable domain, with the rest looked up from reference TRBV19 and TRBJ1-1, is DGGITQSPKYLFRKEGQNVTLSCEQNLNHDAMYWYRQDPGQGLRLIYYSQIVNDFQKGDIAEGYSVSREKKESFPLTVTSAQKNPTAFYLCASSNPGRGTEAFFGQGTRLTVV.

DNA for the CDR3: TGTGCCAGCAGTGCCCGACCGAAGGTCTACGCTTTCTTT. Translation: CASSARPKVYAFF. The chain carries TRBV28 and TRBJ1-1; the D is unclear. The CDR3 has 13 residues. The V end lost 5 bases, the J end lost 11 bases, and 18 bases lay between the germline ends. In germline, CDR1 is MDHEN, CDR2 SYDVKM.

This chain connects TRBV20-1 to TRBJ2-7; D is tentatively TRBD1 or TRBD2 (5 bases each). This CDR3 has 14 residues. Looked up from germline, CDR1 is DFQATT and CDR2 is SNEGSKA (reference sequence). Deletions cut 1 base from V and 3 bases from J, with 13 bases between. The DNA of the CDR3 is TGCAGTGCTAGAGGGGCAGGGAGTCGCTACGAGCAGTACTTC. It yields the protein CSARGAGSRYEQYF.

This clonotype has a single count. The chain carries TRBV18 and TRBJ2-1, with 12 positions matching TRBD2. The trim removed 8 bases at V and 7 bases at J, leaving 12 bases unmatched. The CDR3 sequence is 16 residues long. CDR1 is KGHSH, CDR2 LQKENI, per germline. The CDR3 region has the DNA TGTGCCAGCGCATCCTCCCTAGCGGGAGGGCCTAATGAGCAGTTCTTC. Protein: CASASSLAGGPNEQFF.

This clonotype turned up a few times. The chain joins TRBV5-1 to TRBJ2-1; D remains ambiguous. CDR3 length equals 12 residues. Germline V gene sequence: CDR1 SGHRS, CDR2 YFSETQ. Trimming took 0 bases from V and 12 from J, leaving 10 bases between them. CDR3 in DNA: TGCGCCAGCAGCTTGGATCGGTATGGGCAGTTCTTC. Its protein is CASSLDRYGQFF.

The table lists this clonotype with many counts. The chain is built from TRBV5-1 and TRBJ1-3; no clear D gene. This CDR3 contains 14 residues. V was pared by 2 bases and J by 2 bases, with 8 bases between. The germline CDR1 and CDR2 sequences are SGHRS and YFSETQ. CDR3 protein: CASSLSGTGNTIYF. The CDR3 nucleotides read TGCGCCAGCAGCTTAAGTGGGACTGGAAACACCATATATTTT.

Remarks on this clonotype: It may be a read error: a sequence one base away is much more abundant. V and J are TRBV28 and TRBJ2-1; no reliable D call. The CDR3 has 13 residues. Germline V gene lookup returns CDR1 MDHEN and CDR2 SYDVKM. The CDR3 loop is CSSTSAPYNEQFF. The CDR3 DNA reads TGTTCCAGCACGTCCGCGCCCTACAATGAGCAGTTCTTC.

This clonotype has more than one count but fewer than ten. J is TRBJ2-3 and V is TRBV11-2; D perhaps matches TRBD2 (6 bases). V was pared by 3 bases and J by 5 bases, with 18 bases between. CDR3 length: 16 amino acids. Germline CDR1 is SGHAT and CDR2 is FQNNGV. The CDR3 sequence is CASSLKSLAMLDTQYF. CDR3 DNA sequence: TGTGCCAGCAGCTTGAAGTCACTAGCCATGTTAGATACGCAGTATTTT.

This clonotype showed up many times. The CDR3, as DNA: TGTGCCAGCAGTTTTATAGGGGCTTCCTACGAGCAGTACTTC. Protein sequence: CASSFIGASYEQYF. J is TRBJ2-7 and V is TRBV12-3 or TRBV12-4, with a tentative D call TRBD1 (5 bases). Trimming left V 3 bases short and J 1 base short, with 10 bases between. The CDR3 is 14 amino acids.